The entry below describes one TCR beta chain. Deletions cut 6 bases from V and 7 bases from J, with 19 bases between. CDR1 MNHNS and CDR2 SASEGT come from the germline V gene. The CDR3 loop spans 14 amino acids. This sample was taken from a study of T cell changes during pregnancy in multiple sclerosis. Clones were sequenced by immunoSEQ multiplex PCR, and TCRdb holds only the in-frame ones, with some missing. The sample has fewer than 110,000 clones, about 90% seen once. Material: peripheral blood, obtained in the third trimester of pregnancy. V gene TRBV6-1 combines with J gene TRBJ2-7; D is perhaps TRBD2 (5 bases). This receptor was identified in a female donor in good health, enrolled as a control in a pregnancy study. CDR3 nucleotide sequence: TGTGCCAGCAGCCCCCGCGGGTCAAGTGAAGAGCAGTACTTC. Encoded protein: CASSPRGSSEEQYF.